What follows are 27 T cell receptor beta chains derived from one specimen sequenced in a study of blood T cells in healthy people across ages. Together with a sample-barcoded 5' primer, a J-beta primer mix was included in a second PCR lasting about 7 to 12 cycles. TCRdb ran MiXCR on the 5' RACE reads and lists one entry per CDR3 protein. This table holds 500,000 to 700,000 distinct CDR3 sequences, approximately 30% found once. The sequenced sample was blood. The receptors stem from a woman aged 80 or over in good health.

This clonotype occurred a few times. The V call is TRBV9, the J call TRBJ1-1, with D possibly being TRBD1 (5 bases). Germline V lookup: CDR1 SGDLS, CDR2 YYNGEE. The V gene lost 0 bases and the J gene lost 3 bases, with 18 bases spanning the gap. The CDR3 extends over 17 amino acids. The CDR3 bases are TGTGCCAGCAGCGTAGGAGGTGGGGCGGATGAGGACACTGAAGCTTTCTTT. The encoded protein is CASSVGGGADEDTEAFF.

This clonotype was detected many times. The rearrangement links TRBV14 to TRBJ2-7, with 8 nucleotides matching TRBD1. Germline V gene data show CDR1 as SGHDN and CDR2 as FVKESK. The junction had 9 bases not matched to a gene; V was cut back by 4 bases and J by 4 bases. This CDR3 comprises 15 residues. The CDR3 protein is CASSPRAGGSYEQYF. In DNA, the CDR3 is TGTGCCAGCAGCCCCCGAGCAGGGGGCTCTTACGAGCAGTACTTC.

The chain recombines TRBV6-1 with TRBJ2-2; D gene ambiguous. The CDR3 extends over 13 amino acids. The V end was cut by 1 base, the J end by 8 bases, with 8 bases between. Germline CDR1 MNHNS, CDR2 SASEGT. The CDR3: CASSEGRPGELFF. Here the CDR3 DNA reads TGTGCCAGCAGTGAAGGCAGGCCTGGGGAGCTGTTTTTT.

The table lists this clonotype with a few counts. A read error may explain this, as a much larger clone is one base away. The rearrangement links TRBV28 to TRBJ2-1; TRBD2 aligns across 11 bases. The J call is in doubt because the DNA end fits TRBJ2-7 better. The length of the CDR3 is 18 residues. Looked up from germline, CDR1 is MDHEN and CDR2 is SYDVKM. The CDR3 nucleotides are TGTGCCAGCAGCTCTCGGCTAGCGGGGGGACTTTCCTACAATGAGCAGTACTTC. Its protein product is CASSSRLAGGLSYNEQYF.

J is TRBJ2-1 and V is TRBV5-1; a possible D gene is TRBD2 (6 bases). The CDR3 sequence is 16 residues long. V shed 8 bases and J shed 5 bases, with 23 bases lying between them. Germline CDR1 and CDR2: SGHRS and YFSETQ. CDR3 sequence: CASSTTGVLLHNEQFF. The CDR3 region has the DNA TGCGCCAGTTCGACGACGGGGGTGCTTTTACACAATGAGCAGTTCTTC. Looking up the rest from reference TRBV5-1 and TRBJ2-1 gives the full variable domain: KAGVTQTPRYLIKTRGQQVTLSCSPISGHRSVSWYQQTPGQGLQFLFEYFSETQRNKGNFPGRFSGRQFSNSRSEMNVSTLELGDSALYLCASSTTGVLLHNEQFFGPGTRLTVL.

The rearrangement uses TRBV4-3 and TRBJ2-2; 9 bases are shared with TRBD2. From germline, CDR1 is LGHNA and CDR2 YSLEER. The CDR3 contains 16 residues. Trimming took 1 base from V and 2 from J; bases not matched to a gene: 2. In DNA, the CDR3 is TGCGCCAGCAGCCAAGTCGGGACTAGCAACACCGGGGAGCTGTTTTTT. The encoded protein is CASSQVGTSNTGELFF.

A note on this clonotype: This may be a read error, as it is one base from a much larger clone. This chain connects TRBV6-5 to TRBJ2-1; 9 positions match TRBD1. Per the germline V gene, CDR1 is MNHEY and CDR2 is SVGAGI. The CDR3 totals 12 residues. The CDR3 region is CASRARDRVQCF. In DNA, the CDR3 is TGTGCCAGCAGAGCTAGGGACAGGGTTCAGTGCTTC.

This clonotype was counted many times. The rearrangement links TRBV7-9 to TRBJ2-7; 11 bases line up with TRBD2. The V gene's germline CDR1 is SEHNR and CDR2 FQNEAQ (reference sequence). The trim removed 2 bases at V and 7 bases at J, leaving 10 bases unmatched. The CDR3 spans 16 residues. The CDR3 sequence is CASSLSSGGALGEQYF. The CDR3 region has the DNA TGTGCCAGCAGCTTAAGTAGCGGGGGGGCTCTAGGAGAGCAGTACTTC.

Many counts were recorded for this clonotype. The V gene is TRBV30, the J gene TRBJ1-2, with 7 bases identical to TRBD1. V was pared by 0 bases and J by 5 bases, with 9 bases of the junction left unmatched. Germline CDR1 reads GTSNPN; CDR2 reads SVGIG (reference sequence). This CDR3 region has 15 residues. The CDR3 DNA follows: TGTGCCTGGAGTGTATGGACAGGACTGGAGTATGGCTACACCTTC. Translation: CAWSVWTGLEYGYTF.

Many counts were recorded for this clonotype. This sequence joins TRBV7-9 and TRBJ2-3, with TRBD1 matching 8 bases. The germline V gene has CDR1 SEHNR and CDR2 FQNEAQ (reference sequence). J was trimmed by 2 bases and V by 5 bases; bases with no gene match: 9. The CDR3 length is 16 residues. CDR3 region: CASSPRQGAHTDTQYF. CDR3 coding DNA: TGTGCCAGCAGCCCACGGCAGGGGGCCCACACAGATACGCAGTATTTT.

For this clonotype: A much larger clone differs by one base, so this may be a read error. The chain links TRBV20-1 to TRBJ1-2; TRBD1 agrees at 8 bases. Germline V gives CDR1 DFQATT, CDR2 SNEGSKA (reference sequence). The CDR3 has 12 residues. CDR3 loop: CNAPDRGYGYTF. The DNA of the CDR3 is TGCAATGCTCCCGACAGGGGCTATGGCTACACCTTC.

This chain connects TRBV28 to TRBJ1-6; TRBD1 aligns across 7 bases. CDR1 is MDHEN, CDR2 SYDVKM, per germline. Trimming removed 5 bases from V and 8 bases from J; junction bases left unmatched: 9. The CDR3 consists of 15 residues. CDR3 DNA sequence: TGTGCCAGCAGTACCACGACAGGGTACGATTCACCCCTCCACTTT. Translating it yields CASSTTTGYDSPLHF.

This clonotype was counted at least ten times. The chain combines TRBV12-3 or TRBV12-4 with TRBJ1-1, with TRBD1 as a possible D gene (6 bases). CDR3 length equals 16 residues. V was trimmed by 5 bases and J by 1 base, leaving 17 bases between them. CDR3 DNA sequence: TGTGCCAGCAGTCCCCACGGGGGGGCGCGGAACACTGAAGCTTTCTTT. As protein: CASSPHGGARNTEAFF.

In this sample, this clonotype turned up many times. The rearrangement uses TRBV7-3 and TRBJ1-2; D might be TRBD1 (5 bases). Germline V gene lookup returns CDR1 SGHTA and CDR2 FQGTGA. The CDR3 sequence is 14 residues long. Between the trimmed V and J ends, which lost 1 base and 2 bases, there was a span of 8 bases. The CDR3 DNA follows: TGTGCCAGCAGCTTAAATCCAGGGAACTATGGCTACACCTTC. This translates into CASSLNPGNYGYTF.

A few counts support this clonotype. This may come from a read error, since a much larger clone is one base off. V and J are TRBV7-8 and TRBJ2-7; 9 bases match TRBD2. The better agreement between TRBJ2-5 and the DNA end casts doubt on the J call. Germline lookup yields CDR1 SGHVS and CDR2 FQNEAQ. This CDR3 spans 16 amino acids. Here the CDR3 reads CASSLSGGGAPGTQYF. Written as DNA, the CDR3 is TGTGCCAGCAGCTTAAGTGGCGGGGGGGCCCCAGGGACCCAGTACTTC.

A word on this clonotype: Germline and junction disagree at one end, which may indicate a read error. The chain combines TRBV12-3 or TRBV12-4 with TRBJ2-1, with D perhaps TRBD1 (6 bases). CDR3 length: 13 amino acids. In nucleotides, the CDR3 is TGTGTCAGCAGTTGGACAGACGACAATGAACAGTTCTTC. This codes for CVSSWTDDNEQFF.

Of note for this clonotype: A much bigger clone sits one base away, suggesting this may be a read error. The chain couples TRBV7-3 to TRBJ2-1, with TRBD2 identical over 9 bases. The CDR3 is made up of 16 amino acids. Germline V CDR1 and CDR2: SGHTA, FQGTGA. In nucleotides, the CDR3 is TGTGCCAGCAGCCCCTTCCCTAGCGGGGACTACAATGAGCGGTTCTTC. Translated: CASSPFPSGDYNERFF.

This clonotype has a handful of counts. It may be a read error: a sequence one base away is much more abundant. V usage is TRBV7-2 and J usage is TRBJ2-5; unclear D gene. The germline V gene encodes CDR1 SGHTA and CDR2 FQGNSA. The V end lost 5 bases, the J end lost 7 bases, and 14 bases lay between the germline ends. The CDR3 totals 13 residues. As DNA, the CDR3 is TGTGCCAGCAGCCAAGCCGGCTGCGGGACCCAGTACTTC. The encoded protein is CASSQAGCGTQYF.

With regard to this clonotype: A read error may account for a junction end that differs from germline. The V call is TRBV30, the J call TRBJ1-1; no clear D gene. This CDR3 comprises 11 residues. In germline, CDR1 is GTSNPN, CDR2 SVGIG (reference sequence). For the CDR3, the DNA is TGTGTCTGGAACTGGGACACTGAAGCTTTCTTT. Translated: CVWNWDTEAFF.

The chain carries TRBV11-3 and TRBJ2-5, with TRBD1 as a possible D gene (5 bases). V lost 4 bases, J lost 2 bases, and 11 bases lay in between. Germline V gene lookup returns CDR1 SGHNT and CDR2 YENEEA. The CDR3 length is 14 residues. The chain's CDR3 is CASSSDRQQETQYF. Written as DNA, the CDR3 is TGTGCCAGCAGCTCCGACAGACAACAAGAGACCCAGTACTTC.

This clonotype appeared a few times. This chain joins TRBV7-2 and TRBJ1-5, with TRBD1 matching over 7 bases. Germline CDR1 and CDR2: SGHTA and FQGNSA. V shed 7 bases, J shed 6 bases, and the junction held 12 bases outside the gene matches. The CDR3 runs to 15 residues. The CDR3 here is CASTDQGGAGQPQHF. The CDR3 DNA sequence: TGTGCCAGCACCGATCAAGGGGGCGCGGGTCAGCCCCAGCATTTT. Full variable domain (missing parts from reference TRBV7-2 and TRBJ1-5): GAGVSQSPSNKVTEKGKDVELRCDPISGHTALYWYRQSLGQGLEFLIYFQGNSAPDKSGLPSDRFSAERTGGSVSTLTIQRTQQEDSAVYLCASTDQGGAGQPQHFGDGTRLSIL.

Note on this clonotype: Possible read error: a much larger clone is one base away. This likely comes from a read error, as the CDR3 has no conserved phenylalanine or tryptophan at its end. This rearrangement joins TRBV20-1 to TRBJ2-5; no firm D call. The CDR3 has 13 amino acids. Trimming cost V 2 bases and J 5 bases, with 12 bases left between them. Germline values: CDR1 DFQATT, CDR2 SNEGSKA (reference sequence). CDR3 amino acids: CSARPDGLETQYL. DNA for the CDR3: TGCAGTGCTAGACCGGACGGTCTGGAGACCCAGTACCTC.

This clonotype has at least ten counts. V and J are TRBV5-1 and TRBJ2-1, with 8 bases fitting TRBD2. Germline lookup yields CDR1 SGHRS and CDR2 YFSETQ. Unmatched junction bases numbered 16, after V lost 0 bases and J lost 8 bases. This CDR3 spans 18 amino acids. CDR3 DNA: TGCGCCAGCAGCTTGGGTTCCCTCGGGGGGGGCCCGGACGATGAGCAGTTCTTC. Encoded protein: CASSLGSLGGGPDDEQFF.

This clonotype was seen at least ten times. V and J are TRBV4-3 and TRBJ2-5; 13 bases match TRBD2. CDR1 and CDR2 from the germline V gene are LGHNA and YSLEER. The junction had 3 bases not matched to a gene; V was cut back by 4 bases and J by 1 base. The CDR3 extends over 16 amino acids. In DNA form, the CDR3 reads TGCGCCAGCAGCCTCACTAGCGGGGGGGCCCAAGAGACCCAGTACTTC. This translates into CASSLTSGGAQETQYF.

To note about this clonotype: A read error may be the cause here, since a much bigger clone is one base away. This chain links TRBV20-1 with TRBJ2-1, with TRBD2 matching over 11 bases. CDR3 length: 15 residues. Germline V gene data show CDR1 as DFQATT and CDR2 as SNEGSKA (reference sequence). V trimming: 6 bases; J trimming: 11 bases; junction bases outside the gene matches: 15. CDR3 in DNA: TGCAGTGCCACAACCGGGCTAGCGGGGGGAGATAAGCAGTTCTTC. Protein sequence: CSATTGLAGGDKQFF.

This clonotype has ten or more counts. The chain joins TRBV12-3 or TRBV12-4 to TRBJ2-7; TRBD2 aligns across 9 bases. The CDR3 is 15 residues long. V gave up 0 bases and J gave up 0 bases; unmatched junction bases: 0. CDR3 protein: CASSLASGGSYEQYF. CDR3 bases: TGTGCCAGCAGTTTAGCTAGCGGGGGCTCCTACGAGCAGTACTTC.

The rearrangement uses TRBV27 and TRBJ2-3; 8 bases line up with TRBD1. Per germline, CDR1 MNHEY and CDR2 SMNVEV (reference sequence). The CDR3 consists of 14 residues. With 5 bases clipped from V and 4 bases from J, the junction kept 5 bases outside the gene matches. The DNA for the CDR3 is TGTGCCAGCAGTCCACAGGGGGGCCCAGATACGCAGTATTTT. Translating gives CASSPQGGPDTQYF.